This T cell receptor beta chain was retrieved from a study of beta chain features in type 1 diabetes (dated 2018 in TCRdb). Background on the whole study: Mean age, gender distribution, total cell number and subset yield did not differ between patients and healthy donors. A total of about 100,000,000 sorted cells were examined across all samples, and RNA yield correlated strongly with the number of cells per subset. In the study, recently diagnosed type 1 diabetes patients and matched healthy donors were compared on the TCRB repertoires of their sorted circulating CD4+ T cell subsets. Naive and central memory subsets were obtained from all 30 or so donors, but regulatory and stem cell-like memory subsets were isolated from only 8 patients and roughly 8 healthy donors. Overall study results and their limits: A moderate but significant shortening of TCRB CDR3 length was observed in type 1 diabetes patients in all four CD4+ subsets. Because the HLA sub-analyses included only small numbers of individuals, any influence of HLA type on TCRB rearrangement was left unresolved. Naive, central memory and regulatory TCRB repertoires appeared to be more alike among patients than among healthy donors. At VDJ recombination sites, type 1 diabetes patients had fewer insertions and more deleted nucleotides, which implies abnormalities in thymic rearrangement. Because cDNA was sequenced instead of genomic DNA, highly expressing activated cells could be over-represented, though the groups showed no difference in activation or CD3 levels. Shorter templates might have been favored by PCR, but patient and control samples were amplified and corrected together, so both groups would have been affected equally by any skew.

The entire amount of isolated RNA was reverse transcribed using the High Capacity cDNA Reverse Transcription Kit, so the sequenced TCRB transcripts were expressed ones. Deep immunoSEQ sequencing was performed on naive, central memory and regulatory T cell samples, with an average of around 3.4 million total reads per sample. Sorted cells were lysed in RLT buffer and RNA was extracted with DNase-treated RNeasy Micro or Mini kits, depending on cell number. Each cell subset was processed separately to prevent cross-contamination, with patient and healthy donor samples processed together. The immunoSEQ multiplex PCR was used to amplify TCRB sequences from cDNA, generating 87-bp fragments that spanned the CDR3 region. Sequencing of the amplicons was performed on the Illumina HiSeq platform. The original methods were these. Synthetic template baselines were used to correct PCR bias computationally, reads within Hamming distance 2 were collapsed, and singletons that could not be merged were discarded. By aligning reads against IMGT, V, D and J genes, CDR3 length, and insertions or deletions at six rearrangement sites were assigned. Within each subset, clonotype counts were normalized to sorted cell number, after which true diversity and Gini coefficients were computed with the tcR R package. Repertoire sharing was quantified using the overlap coefficient calculated on TCRB nucleotide sequences. Out-of-frame TCRB sequences from naive cells were analyzed to stand in for the pre-selection repertoire. In its TCRdb copy, this immuneACCESS table keeps in-frame sequences only and misses some clones. Where compared with another copy, unresolved V genes explain less than half of these, and the others have no known cause. Clone size and the V and J calls come from that table; the DNA yielded D and trimming. This sample holds 900,000 or so clones; about 17% were observed only once. The top ten constitute about 0.02% of the sample.

From each donor, a single peripheral blood sample of about 110 mL on average was drawn into heparinised tubes. A BD FACSAria II was used to sort naive, central memory, regulatory and stem cell-like memory CD4+ T cells with a panel that included CD45RO, CCR7, CD25, CD127, CD95 and CD27. Every sorted population had a purity above 95%. PBMCs were separated immediately by Lymphoprep density gradient centrifugation and were stained directly, without being cultured. So that batch effects would be minimized, each experiment stained and sorted samples in pairs, pairing one healthy donor with one patient. This clone was detected a few times. It has no known antigen specificity. At one end the junction does not follow the germline gene, possibly because of a read error. CDR3 length: 13 amino acids, cysteine to phenylalanine. The CDR3 DNA has 39 bases and is translated from base 1. The CDR1 and CDR2 encoded by the germline V gene are SGHTA and FQGNSA.

This TCR was recovered from a woman under 30 in good health. In this chain, TRBV7-2 is recombined with TRBJ2-6; the D gene is not confidently resolved. The sequenced material came from naive CD4+ T cells from blood. This specimen's cell subset or site label, interpreted: true naive CD4+ T cells. The CDR3 protein: CASCFSGANVLTF. The DNA reads TGTGCCAGCTGCTTCTCTGGGGCCAACGTCCTGACTTTC.